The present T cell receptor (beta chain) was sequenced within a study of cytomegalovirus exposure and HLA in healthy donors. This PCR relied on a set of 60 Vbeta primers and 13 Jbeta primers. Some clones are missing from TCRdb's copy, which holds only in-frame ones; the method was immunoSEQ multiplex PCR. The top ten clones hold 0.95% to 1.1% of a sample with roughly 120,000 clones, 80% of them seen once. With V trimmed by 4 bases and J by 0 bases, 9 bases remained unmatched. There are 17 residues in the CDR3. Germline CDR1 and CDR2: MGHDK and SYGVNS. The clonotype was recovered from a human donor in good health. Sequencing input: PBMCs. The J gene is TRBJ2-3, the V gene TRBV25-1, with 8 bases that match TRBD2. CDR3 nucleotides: TGTGCCAGCAGTGGTCTTCCGGGACTAGAAAGCACAGATACGCAGTATTTT. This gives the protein CASSGLPGLESTDTQYF.